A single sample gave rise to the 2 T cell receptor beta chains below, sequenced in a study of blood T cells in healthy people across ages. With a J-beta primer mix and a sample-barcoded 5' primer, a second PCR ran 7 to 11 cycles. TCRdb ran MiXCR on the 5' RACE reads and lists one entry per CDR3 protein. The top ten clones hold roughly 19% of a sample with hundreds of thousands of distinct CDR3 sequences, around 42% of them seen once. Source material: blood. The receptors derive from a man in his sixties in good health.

This chain's CDR3 is CASRHVGDTEAFF. The CDR3 bases are TGCGCCAGCAGGCACGTAGGGGACACTGAAGCTTTCTTT. The rearrangement joins TRBV4-1 to TRBJ1-1; maybe TRBD1 (5 bases). This CDR3 has 13 residues. CDR1 and CDR2 from the germline V gene are MGHRA and YSYEKL. V lost 6 bases and J lost 3, with 11 bases in between.

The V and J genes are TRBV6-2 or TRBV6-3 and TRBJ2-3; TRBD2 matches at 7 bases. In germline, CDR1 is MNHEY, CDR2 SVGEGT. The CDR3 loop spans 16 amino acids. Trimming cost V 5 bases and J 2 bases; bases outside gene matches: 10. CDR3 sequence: CASSPAGGGFTDTQYF. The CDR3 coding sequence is TGTGCCAGCAGTCCTGCGGGCGGGGGATTCACAGATACGCAGTATTTT.